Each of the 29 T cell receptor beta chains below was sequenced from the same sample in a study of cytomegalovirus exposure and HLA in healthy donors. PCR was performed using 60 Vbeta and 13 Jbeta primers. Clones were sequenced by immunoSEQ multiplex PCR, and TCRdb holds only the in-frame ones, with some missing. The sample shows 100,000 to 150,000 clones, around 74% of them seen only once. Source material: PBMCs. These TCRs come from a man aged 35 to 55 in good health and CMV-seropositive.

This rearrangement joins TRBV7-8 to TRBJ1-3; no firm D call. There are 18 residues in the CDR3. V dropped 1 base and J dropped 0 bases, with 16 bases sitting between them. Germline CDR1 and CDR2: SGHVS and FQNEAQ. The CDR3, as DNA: TGTGCCAGCAGCTTAGTTGGCGGAATCCGTTCCTCTGGAAACACCATATATTTT. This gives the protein CASSLVGGIRSSGNTIYF.

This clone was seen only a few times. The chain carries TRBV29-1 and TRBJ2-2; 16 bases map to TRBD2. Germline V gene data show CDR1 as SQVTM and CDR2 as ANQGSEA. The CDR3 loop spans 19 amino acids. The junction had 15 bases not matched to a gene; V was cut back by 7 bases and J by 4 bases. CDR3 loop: CSAIQPGTSGRAGTGELFF. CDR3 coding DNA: TGCAGCGCTATCCAGCCAGGGACTAGCGGGAGGGCGGGCACCGGGGAGCTGTTTTTT.

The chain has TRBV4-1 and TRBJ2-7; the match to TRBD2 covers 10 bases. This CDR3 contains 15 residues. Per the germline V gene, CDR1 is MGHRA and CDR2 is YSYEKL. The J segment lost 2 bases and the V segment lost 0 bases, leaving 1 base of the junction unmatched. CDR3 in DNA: TGCGCCAGCAGCCAAGACACTAGCGGGGCCTACGAGCAGTACTTC. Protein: CASSQDTSGAYEQYF.

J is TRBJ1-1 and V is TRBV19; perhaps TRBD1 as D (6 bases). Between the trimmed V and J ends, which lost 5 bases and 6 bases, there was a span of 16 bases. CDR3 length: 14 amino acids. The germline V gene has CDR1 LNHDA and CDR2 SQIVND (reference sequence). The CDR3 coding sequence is TGTGCCAGTAGTCACCGACAGGAGGTCCCTGAAGCTTTCTTT. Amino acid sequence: CASSHRQEVPEAFF.

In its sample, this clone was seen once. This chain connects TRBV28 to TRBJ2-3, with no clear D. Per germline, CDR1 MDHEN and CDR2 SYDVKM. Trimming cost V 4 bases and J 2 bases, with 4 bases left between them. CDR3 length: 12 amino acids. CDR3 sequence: CASSSYTDTQYF. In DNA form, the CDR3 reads TGTGCCAGCAGTTCGTACACAGATACGCAGTATTTT.

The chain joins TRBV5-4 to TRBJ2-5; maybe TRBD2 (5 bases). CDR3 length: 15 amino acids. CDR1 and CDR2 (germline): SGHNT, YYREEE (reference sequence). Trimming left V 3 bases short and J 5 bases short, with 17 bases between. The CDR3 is CASSSFTSRRETQYF. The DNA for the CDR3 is TGTGCCAGCAGCTCCTTCACTTCGAGGAGGGAGACCCAGTACTTC.

CDR3 DNA: TGCAGCGTTGAACCGCCGGGAAGGACCCTTTACAATGAGCAGTTCTTC. It is translated as CSVEPPGRTLYNEQFF. J is TRBJ2-1 and V is TRBV29-1; TRBD2 might be the D (5 bases). Germline V gene lookup returns CDR1 SQVTM and CDR2 ANQGSEA. The CDR3 extends over 16 amino acids. V shed 2 bases and J shed 4 bases, with 18 bases lying between them.

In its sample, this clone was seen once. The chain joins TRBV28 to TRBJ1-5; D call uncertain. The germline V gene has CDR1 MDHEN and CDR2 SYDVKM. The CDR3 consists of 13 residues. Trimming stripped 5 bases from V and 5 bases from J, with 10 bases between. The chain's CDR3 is CASSPPRYQPQHF. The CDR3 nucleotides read TGTGCCAGCAGTCCCCCCAGGTATCAGCCCCAGCATTTT.

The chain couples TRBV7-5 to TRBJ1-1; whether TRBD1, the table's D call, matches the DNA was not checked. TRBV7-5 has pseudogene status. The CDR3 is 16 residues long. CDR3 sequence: CVRSPFGRVENTEAFF. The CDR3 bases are TGTGTCAGAAGCCCGTTCGGCAGGGTTGAGAACACTGAAGCTTTCTTT.

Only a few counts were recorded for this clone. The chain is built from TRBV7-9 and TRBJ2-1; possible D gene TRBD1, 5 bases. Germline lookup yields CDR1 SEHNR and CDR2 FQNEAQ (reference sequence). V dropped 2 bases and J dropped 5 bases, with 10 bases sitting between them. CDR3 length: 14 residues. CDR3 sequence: CASSLFVGHNEQFF. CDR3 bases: TGTGCCAGCAGCTTATTCGTGGGGCACAATGAGCAGTTCTTC.

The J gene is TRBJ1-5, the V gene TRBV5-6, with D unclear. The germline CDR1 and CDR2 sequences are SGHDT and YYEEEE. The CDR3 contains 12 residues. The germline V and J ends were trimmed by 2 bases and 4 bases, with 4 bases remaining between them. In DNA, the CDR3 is TGTGCCAGCAGCTTCAGTAATCAGCCCCAGCATTTT. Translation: CASSFSNQPQHF.

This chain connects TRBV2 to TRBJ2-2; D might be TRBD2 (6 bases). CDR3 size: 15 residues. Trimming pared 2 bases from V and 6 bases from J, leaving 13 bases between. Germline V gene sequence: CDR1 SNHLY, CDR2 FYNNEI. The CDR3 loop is CASSEKVLASGELFF. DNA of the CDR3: TGTGCCAGCAGTGAAAAAGTACTAGCATCCGGGGAGCTGTTTTTT.

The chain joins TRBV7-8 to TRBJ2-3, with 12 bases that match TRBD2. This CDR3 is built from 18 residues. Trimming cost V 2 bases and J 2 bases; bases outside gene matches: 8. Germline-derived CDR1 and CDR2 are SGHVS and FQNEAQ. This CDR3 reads CASSLSRLAGEFTDTQYF. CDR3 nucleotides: TGTGCCAGCAGCTTATCGAGACTAGCGGGAGAATTCACAGATACGCAGTATTTT.

The CDR3 nucleotides are TGCGCCAGCAGCCTAACGAGACGGACTAGCTACAATGAGCAGTTCTTC. Protein sequence: CASSLTRRTSYNEQFF. This chain joins TRBV5-1 and TRBJ2-1, with 7 nucleotides matching TRBD2. The CDR3 consists of 16 residues. CDR1 and CDR2 from the germline V gene are SGHRS and YFSETQ. Losses at the gene ends were 4 bases for V and 3 bases for J; bases not matched to a gene: 10.

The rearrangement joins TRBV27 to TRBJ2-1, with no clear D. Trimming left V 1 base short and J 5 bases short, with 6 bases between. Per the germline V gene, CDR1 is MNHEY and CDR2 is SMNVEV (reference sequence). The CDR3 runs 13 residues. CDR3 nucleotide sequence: TGTGCCAGCAGTTTATTTCGAGACAATGAGCAGTTCTTC. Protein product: CASSLFRDNEQFF.

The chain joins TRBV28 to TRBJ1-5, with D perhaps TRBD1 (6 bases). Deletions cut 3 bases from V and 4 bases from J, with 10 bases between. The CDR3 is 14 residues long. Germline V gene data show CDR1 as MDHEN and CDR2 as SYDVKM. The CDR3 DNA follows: TGTGCCAGCAGTTTCTGGGGGCCAAATCAGCCCCAGCATTTT. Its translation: CASSFWGPNQPQHF.

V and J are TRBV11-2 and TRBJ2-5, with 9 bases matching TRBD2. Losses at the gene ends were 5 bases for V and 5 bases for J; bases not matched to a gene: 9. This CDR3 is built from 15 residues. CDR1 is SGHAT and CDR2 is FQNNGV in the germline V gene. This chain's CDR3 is CASSVSAGGWETQYF. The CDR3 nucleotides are TGTGCCAGCAGCGTATCAGCGGGAGGCTGGGAGACCCAGTACTTC.

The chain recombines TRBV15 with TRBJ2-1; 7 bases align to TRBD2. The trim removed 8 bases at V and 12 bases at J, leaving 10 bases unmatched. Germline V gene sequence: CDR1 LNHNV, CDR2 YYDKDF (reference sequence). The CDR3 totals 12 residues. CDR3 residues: CATSVNSGGQFF. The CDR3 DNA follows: TGTGCCACCTCAGTTAATTCGGGAGGGCAGTTCTTC. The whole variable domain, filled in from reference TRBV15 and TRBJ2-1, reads DAMVIQNPRYQVTQFGKPVTLSCSQTLNHNVMYWYQQKSSQAPKLLFHYYDKDFNNEADTPDNFQSRRPNTSFCFLDIRSPGLGDTAMYLCATSVNSGGQFFGPGTRLTVL.

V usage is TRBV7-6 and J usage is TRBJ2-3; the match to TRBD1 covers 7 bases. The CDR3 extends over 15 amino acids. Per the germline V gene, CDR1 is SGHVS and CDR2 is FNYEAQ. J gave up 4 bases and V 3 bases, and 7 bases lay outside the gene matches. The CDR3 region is CASSFAGTEADTQYF. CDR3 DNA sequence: TGTGCCAGCAGCTTCGCCGGGACAGAGGCAGATACGCAGTATTTT. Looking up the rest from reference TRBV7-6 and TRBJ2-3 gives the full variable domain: GAGVSQSPRYKVTKRGQDVALRCDPISGHVSLYWYRQALGQGPEFLTYFNYEAQQDKSGLPNDRFSAERPEGSISTLTIQRTEQRDSAMYRCASSFAGTEADTQYFGPGTRLTVL.

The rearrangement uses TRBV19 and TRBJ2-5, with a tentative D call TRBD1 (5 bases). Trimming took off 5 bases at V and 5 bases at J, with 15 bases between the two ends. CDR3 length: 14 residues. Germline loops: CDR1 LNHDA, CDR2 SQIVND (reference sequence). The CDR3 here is CASSGKGPWETQYF. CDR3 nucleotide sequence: TGTGCCAGTAGTGGTAAGGGGCCCTGGGAGACCCAGTACTTC.

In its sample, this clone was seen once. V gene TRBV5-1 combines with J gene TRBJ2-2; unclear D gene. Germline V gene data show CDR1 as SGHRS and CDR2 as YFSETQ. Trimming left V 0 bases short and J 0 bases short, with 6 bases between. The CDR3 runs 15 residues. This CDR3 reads CASSLDSPNTGELFF. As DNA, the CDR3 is TGCGCCAGCAGCTTGGACAGCCCGAACACCGGGGAGCTGTTTTTT.

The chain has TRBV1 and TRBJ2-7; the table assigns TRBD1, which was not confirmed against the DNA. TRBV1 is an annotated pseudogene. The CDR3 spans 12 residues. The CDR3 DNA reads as TGCACCAGCAGCCAGGACAAAAACGAGCAGTACTTC. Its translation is CTSSQDKNEQYF.

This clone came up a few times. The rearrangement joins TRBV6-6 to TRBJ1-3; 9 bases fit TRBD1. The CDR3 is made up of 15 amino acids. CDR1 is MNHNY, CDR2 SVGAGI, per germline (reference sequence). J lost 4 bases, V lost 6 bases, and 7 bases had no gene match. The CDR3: CASRLQGAPGNTIYF. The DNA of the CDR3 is TGTGCCAGCAGATTACAGGGGGCGCCCGGAAACACCATATATTTT.

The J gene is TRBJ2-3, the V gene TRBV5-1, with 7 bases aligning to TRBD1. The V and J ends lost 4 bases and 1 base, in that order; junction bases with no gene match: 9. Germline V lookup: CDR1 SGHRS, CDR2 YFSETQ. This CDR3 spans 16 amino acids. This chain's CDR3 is CASSNRDSGGTDTQYF. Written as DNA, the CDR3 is TGCGCCAGCAGCAACCGGGACAGCGGAGGCACAGATACGCAGTATTTT. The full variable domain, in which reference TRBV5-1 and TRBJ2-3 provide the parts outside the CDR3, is KAGVTQTPRYLIKTRGQQVTLSCSPISGHRSVSWYQQTPGQGLQFLFEYFSETQRNKGNFPGRFSGRQFSNSRSEMNVSTLELGDSALYLCASSNRDSGGTDTQYFGPGTRLTVL.

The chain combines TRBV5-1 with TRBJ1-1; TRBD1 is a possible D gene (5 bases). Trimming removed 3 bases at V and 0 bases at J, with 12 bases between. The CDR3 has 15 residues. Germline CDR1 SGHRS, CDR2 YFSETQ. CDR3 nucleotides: TGCGCCAGCAGCTGGGACGGGAGATTGAACACTGAAGCTTTCTTT. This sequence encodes CASSWDGRLNTEAFF.

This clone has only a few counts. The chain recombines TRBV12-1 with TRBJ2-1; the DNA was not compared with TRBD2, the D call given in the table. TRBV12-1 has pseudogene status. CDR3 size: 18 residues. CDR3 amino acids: CASFTLAGGPHISNEQFF. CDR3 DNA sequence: TGTGCCAGCTTTACACTAGCGGGAGGGCCTCACATTTCCAATGAGCAGTTCTTC.

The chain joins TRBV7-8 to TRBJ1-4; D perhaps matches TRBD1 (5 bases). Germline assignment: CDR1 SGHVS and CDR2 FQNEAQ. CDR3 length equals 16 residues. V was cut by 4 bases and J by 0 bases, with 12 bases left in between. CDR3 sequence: CASSSGDSATNEKLFF. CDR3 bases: TGTGCCAGCAGCTCCGGCGACAGTGCAACTAATGAAAAACTGTTTTTT.

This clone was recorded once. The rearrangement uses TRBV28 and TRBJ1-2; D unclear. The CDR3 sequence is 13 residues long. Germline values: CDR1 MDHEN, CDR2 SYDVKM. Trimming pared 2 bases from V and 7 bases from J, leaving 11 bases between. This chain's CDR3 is CASSLGGSLGYTF. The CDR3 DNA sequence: TGTGCCAGCAGTTTAGGAGGGTCCCTTGGCTACACCTTC.

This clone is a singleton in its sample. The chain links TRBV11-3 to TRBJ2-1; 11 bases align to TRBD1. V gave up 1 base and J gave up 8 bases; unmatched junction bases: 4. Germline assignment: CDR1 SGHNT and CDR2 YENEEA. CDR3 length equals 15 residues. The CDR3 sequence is CASSLGGQGADEQFF. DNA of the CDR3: TGTGCCAGCAGCTTAGGTGGACAGGGGGCCGATGAGCAGTTCTTC.